This entry describes one TCR beta chain. Its matching antigen is unknown. The record originates from a study of T cell repertoires in cytomegalovirus infection. Overall study context: Selected CMV epitopes included recently identified HLA-C-restricted ones as well as well-studied HLA-B-restricted ones. Both a matching HLA type and CMV infection were indicated by public TCR beta signatures. General study points: HLA-C-restricted TCR beta clonotypes specific for CMV led the ex vivo response. Pooled public TCR beta family frequency picked out CMV carriers with the relevant HLA.

Each CDR3 protein gets one entry after TCRdb re-called the reads with MiXCR. The data hold about 340,000 distinct CDR3 sequences, with approximately 32% observed a single time. Germline V lookup: CDR1 MNHEY, CDR2 SVGAGI. Trimming pared 0 bases from V and 0 bases from J, leaving 14 bases between. The CDR3 consists of 17 residues. This TCR derives from a human donor in good health (CMV status not recorded). Some clones in this sample may be carry-over from other donors' samples. This sample comprised cultured PBMCs, obtained from culture after CMV antigen stimulation. V is TRBV6-5 and J is TRBJ1-1; D is undetermined. DNA of the CDR3: TGTGCCAGCAGTTACTCGAGTCTGCGATACATGAACACTGAAGCTTTCTTT. Its protein product is CASSYSSLRYMNTEAFF.